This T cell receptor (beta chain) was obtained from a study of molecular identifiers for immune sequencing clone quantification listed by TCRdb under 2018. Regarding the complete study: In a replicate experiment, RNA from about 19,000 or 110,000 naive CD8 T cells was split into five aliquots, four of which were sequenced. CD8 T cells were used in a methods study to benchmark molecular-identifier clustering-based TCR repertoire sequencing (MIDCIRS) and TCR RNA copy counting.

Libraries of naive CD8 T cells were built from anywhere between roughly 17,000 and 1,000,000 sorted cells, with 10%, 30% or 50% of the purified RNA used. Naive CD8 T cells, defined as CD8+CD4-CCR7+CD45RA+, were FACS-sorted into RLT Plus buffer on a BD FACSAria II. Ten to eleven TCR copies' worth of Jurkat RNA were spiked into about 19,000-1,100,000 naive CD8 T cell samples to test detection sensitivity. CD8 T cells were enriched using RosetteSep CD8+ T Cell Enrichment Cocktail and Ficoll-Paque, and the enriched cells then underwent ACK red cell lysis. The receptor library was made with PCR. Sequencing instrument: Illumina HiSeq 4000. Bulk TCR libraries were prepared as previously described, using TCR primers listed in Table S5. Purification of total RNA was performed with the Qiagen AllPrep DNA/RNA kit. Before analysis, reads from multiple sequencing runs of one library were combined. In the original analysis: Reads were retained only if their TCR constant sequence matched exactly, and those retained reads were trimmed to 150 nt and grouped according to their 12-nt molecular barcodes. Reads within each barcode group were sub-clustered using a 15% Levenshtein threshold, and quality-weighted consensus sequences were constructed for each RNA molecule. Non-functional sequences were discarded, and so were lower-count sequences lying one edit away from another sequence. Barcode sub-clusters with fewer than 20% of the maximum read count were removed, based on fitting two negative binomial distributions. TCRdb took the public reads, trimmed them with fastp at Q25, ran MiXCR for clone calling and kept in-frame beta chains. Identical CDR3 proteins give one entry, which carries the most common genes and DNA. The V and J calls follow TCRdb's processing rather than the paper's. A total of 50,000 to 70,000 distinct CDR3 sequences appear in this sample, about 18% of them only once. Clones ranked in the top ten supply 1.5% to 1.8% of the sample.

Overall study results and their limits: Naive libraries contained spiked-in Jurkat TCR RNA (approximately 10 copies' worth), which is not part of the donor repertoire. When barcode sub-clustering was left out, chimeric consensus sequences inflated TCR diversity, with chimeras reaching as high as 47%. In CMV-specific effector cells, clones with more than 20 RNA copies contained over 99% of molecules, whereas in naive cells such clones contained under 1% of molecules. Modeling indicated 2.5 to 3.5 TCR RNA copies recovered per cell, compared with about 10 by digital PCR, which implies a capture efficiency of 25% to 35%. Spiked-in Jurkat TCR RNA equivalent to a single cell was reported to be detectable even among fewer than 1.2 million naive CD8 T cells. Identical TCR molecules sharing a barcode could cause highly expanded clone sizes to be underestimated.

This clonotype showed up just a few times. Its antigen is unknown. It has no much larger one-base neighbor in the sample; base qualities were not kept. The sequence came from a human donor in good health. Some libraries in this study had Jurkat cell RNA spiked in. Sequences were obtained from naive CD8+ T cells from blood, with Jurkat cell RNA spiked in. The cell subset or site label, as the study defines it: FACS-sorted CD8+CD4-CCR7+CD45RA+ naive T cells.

The encoded CDR3 is CASSRLAGGSYEQYF. The nucleotides read TGTGCCAGCAGTCGACTAGCGGGAGGCTCTTACGAGCAGTACTTC. The chain couples TRBV28 to TRBJ2-7, and TRBD2 matches 13 of the central bases. Via the germline V gene, CDR1 is MDHEN and CDR2 SYDVKM. V trim: 5 bases; J trim: 4 bases; unmatched bases: 5. From the cysteine through the phenylalanine, the CDR3 covers 15 amino acids. Just the 45-base CDR3 DNA is kept, in frame starting at base 1.